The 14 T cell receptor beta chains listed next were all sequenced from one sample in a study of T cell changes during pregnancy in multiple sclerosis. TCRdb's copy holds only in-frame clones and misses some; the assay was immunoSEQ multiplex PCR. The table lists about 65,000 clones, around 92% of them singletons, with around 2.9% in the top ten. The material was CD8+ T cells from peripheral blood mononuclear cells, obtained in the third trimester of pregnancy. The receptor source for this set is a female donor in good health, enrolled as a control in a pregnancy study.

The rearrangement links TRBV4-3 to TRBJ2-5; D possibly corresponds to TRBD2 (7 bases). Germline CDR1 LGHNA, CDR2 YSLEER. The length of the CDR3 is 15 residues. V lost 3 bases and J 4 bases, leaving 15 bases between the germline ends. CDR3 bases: TGCGCCAGCAGCCAGACCTTAGGGGGGGGAGAGACCCAGTACTTC. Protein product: CASSQTLGGGETQYF.

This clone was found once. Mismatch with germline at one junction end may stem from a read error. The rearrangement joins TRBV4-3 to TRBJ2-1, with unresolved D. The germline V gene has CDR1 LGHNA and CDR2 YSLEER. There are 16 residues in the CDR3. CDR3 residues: CASSQDDSSYYNGQFF. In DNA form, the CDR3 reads TGCGCCAGCAGCCAAGATGATAGCAGCTATTACAATGGGCAGTTCTTC.

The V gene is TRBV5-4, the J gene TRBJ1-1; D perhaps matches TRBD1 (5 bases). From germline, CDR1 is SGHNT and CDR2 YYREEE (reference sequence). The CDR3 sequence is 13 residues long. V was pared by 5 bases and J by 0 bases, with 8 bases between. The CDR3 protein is CASRDNMNTEAFF. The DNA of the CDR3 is TGTGCCAGCAGGGACAACATGAACACTGAAGCTTTCTTT.

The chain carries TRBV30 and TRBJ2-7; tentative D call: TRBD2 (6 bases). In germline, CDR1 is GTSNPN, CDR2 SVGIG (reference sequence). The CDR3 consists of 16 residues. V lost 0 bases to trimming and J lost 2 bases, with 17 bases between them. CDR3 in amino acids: CAWSVELGGPTYEQYF. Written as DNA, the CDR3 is TGTGCCTGGAGTGTCGAGCTGGGGGGACCCACCTACGAGCAGTACTTC.

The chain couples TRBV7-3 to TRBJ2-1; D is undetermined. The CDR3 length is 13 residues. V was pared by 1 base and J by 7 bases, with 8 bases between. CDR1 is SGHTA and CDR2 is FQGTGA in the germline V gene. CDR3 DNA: TGTGCCAGCAGCTTAAGTCAAATTAATGAGCAGTTCTTC. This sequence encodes CASSLSQINEQFF.

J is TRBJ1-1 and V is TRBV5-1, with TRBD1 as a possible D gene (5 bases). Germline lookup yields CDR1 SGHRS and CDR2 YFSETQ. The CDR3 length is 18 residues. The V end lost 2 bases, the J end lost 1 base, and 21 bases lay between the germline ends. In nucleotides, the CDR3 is TGCGCCAGCAGCTTCGGGGGGAAAGGAGGCACCCAGAACACTGAAGCTTTCTTT. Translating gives CASSFGGKGGTQNTEAFF.

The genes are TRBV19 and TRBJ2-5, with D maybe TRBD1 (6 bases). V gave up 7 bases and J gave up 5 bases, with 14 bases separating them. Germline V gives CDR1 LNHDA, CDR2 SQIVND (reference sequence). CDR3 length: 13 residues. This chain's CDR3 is CASTAPGVETQYF. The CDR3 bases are TGTGCCAGTACAGCCCCAGGGGTGGAGACCCAGTACTTC.

DNA for the CDR3: TGTGCCAGCAGCCAGTTACAGGGGGGCAGCTCCTACGAGCAGTACTTC. Translation: CASSQLQGGSSYEQYF. V usage is TRBV14 and J usage is TRBJ2-7; 8 nucleotides line up with TRBD1. Germline CDR1 is SGHDN and CDR2 is FVKESK. The CDR3 has 16 amino acids. Trimming took 3 bases from V and 0 from J; bases not matched to a gene: 7.

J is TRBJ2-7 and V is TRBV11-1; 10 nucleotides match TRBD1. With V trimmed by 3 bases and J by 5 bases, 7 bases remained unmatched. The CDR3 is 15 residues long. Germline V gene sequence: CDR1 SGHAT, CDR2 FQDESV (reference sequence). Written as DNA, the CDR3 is TGTGCCAGCAGCTTCGCCGGGACAGGGGTCGACGAGCAGTACTTC. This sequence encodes CASSFAGTGVDEQYF.

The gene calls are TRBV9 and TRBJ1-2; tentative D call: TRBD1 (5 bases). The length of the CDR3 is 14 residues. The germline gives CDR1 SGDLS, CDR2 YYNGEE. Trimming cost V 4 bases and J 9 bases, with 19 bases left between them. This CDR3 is CASSPDGEGVRYTF. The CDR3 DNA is TGTGCCAGCAGCCCAGATGGGGAAGGGGTCCGCTACACCTTC.

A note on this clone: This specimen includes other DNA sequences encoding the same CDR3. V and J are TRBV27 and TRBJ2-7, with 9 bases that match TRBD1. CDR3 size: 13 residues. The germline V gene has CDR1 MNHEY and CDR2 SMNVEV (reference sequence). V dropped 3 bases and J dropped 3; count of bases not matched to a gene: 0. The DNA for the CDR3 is TGTGCCAGCAGTTTGGACAGGGGCTACGAGCAGTACTTC. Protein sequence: CASSLDRGYEQYF.

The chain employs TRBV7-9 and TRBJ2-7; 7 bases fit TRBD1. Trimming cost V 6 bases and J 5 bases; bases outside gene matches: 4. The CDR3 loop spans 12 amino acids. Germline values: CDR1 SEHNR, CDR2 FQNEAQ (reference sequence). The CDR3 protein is CASSSTGDEQYF. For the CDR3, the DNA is TGTGCCAGCAGTTCTACAGGGGACGAGCAGTACTTC.

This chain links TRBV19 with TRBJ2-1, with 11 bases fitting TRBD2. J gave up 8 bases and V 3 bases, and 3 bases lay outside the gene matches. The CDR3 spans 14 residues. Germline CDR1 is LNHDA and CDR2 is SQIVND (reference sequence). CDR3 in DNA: TGTGCCAGTAGTATTAGCGGGGGGGAGGATGAGCAGTTCTTC. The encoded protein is CASSISGGEDEQFF. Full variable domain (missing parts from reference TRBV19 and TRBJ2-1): DGGITQSPKYLFRKEGQNVTLSCEQNLNHDAMYWYRQDPGQGLRLIYYSQIVNDFQKGDIAEGYSVSREKKESFPLTVTSAQKNPTAFYLCASSISGGEDEQFFGPGTRLTVL.

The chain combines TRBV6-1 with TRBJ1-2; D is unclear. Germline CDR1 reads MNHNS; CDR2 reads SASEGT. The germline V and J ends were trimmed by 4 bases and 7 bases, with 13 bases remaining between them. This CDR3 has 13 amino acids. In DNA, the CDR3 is TGTGCCAGCAGTGCCCGAGGATTAGGTGGCTACACCTTC. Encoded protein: CASSARGLGGYTF.